This is a list of T cell receptor beta chains from one sample in a study of T cell responses to AZD1222 COVID-19 vaccine. Data came from immunoSEQ multiplex PCR; TCRdb stores just in-frame clones and leaves some out. The table shows approximately 120,000 clones, with about 88% occurring only once. The source material was peripheral blood, sampled on day 0 of AZD1222 vaccination. These receptors all stem from an adult in good health. The CDR3 runs from the conserved cysteine through the conserved F or W. The order of the fields is CDR3 protein, CDR3 DNA, J gene, D gene, clone size, V gene. The D gene is left open where the match is weak. The size of a clone is reported for some rows only, either as once, few or many, or as a class for expanded clones.

CDR3: CASSPGEATGELFF
DNA: TGTGCCAGCAGCCCGGGTGAAGCCACCGGGGAGCTGTTTTTT
J: TRBJ2-2
D: NA
size: NA
V: TRBV6-5

CDR3: CASSQQDRATYEQYF
DNA: TGCGCCAGCAGCCAACAGGACAGGGCGACCTACGAGCAGTACTTC
J: TRBJ2-7
D: TRBD1
size: NA
V: TRBV4-1

CDR3: CASSQDLQGVYNEQFF
DNA: TGTGCCAGCAGCCAAGATCTACAGGGGGTCTACAATGAGCAGTTCTTC
J: TRBJ2-1
D: TRBD1
size: NA
V: TRBV3-1/TRBV3-2

CDR3: CSVELGEQYF
DNA: TGCAGCGTTGAATTGGGGGAGCAGTACTTC
J: TRBJ2-7
D: NA
size: medium-sized
V: TRBV29-1

CDR3: CASSVGQGARYGYTF
DNA: TGCGCCAGCAGTGTTGGACAGGGGGCAAGATATGGCTACACCTTC
J: TRBJ1-2
D: TRBD1
size: NA
V: TRBV10-2

CDR3: CASRPDRRSSYNSPLHF
DNA: TGTGCCAGCAGACCAGACAGGAGGAGCTCCTATAATTCACCCCTCCACTTT
J: TRBJ1-6
D: NA
size: NA
V: TRBV27

CDR3: CAWRAGFTDTQYF
DNA: TGTGCCTGGAGGGCGGGGTTCACAGATACGCAGTATTTT
J: TRBJ2-3
D: NA
size: NA
V: TRBV30

CDR3: CSGEWEGGYTF
DNA: TGCAGTGGCGAGTGGGAGGGGGGCTACACCTTC
J: TRBJ1-2
D: NA
size: once
V: TRBV20-1

CDR3: CASRTQGEGNEQFF
DNA: TGCGCCAGCAGGACCCAGGGGGAAGGCAATGAGCAGTTCTTC
J: TRBJ2-1
D: TRBD1
size: NA
V: TRBV5-1

CDR3: CASRQQGSTDTQYF
DNA: TGTGCCAGCAGGCAACAGGGGAGCACAGATACGCAGTATTTT
J: TRBJ2-3
D: TRBD1
size: NA
V: TRBV6-5

CDR3: CASSPGQNEKLFF
DNA: TGTGCCAGCTCACCGGGACAGAATGAAAAACTGTTTTTT
J: TRBJ1-4
D: TRBD1
size: few
V: TRBV18

CDR3: CASSQSRDGAYEQYF
DNA: TGTGCCAGCAGCCAGAGCCGGGACGGAGCGTACGAGCAGTACTTC
J: TRBJ2-7
D: NA
size: few
V: TRBV4-2

CDR3: CAWTGQGDQPQHF
DNA: TGTGCCTGGACCGGACAGGGTGATCAGCCCCAGCATTTT
J: TRBJ1-5
D: TRBD1
size: NA
V: TRBV30

CDR3: CASSLAWGESYNEQFF
DNA: TGCGCCAGCAGCTTGGCATGGGGGGAGAGCTACAATGAGCAGTTCTTC
J: TRBJ2-1
D: NA
size: NA
V: TRBV5-1

CDR3: CASSLRGGPPNEQFF
DNA: TGTGCCAGCAGTTTACGGGGGGGTCCTCCCAATGAGCAGTTCTTC
J: TRBJ2-1
D: TRBD2
size: NA
V: TRBV27

CDR3: CASRRPTGNTGELFF
DNA: TGTGCCAGCAGGCGTCCGACAGGGAACACCGGGGAGCTGTTTTTT
J: TRBJ2-2
D: NA
size: NA
V: TRBV6-5

CDR3: CASSPGTENYGYTF
DNA: TGTGCCAGCTCGCCCGGGACGGAGAACTATGGCTACACCTTC
J: TRBJ1-2
D: NA
size: NA
V: TRBV18

CDR3: CARSLVPHRGQESNQPQHF
DNA: TGTGCCAGAAGCTTGGTCCCCCACAGGGGGCAGGAAAGCAATCAGCCCCAGCATTTT
J: TRBJ1-5
D: TRBD1
size: NA
V: TRBV5-3

CDR3: CASSQFRAQETQYF
DNA: TGCGCCAGCAGCCAGTTTCGGGCCCAAGAGACCCAGTACTTC
J: TRBJ2-5
D: NA
size: NA
V: TRBV5-1

CDR3: CASSLSSRSRVTGELFF
DNA: TGTGCCAGCAGCTTAAGTAGTCGTAGCAGGGTCACCGGGGAGCTGTTTTTT
J: TRBJ2-2
D: NA
size: NA
V: TRBV11-3

CDR3: CASFRRRGLYSNQPQHF
DNA: TGTGCCAGCTTCCGAAGGCGGGGCCTCTATAGCAATCAGCCCCAGCATTTT
J: TRBJ1-5
D: NA
size: NA
V: TRBV21-1

CDR3: CASSLRPPSVQPQHF
DNA: TGTGCCAGCAGTCTTCGCCCCCCGTCGGTTCAGCCCCAGCATTTT
J: TRBJ1-5
D: NA
size: NA
V: TRBV7-2

CDR3: CAISESVGSSYNEQFF
DNA: TGTGCCATCAGTGAGTCGGTAGGATCCTCCTACAATGAGCAGTTCTTC
J: TRBJ2-1
D: NA
size: few
V: TRBV10-3

CDR3: CASSLAFSGTSAFYEQYF
DNA: TGTGCCAGCAGCTTAGCCTTTTCCGGGACTAGCGCCTTCTACGAGCAGTACTTC
J: TRBJ2-7
D: TRBD2
size: NA
V: TRBV7-6

CDR3: CASSAGGSEAFF
DNA: TGTGCCAGCAGCGCTGGAGGTTCTGAAGCTTTCTTT
J: TRBJ1-1
D: NA
size: NA
V: TRBV9

CDR3: CASSPPLGLDYNEQFF
DNA: TGTGCCAGCTCACCACCGCTGGGTCTAGACTACAATGAGCAGTTCTTC
J: TRBJ2-1
D: NA
size: NA
V: TRBV18

CDR3: CASSIEISGANVLTF
DNA: TGTGCCAGTAGTATCGAGATCTCTGGGGCCAACGTCCTGACTTTC
J: TRBJ2-6
D: NA
size: NA
V: TRBV19

CDR3: CASSVASSSEQYF
DNA: TGTGCCAGCAGCGTAGCTTCTAGCTCCGAGCAGTACTTC
J: TRBJ2-7
D: NA
size: NA
V: TRBV9

CDR3: CASWVSGRASVGDNEQFF
DNA: TGTGCCAGCTGGGTCTCCGGGAGAGCGTCCGTGGGGGACAATGAGCAGTTCTTC
J: TRBJ2-1
D: NA
size: once
V: TRBV28

CDR3: CASSQQSRGLGEKLFF
DNA: TGCGCCAGCAGCCAACAATCGAGAGGGCTAGGCGAAAAACTGTTTTTT
J: TRBJ1-4
D: NA
size: once
V: TRBV4-3

CDR3: CASSWLQGADTEAFF
DNA: TGTGCCAGCAGCTGGCTACAGGGGGCCGACACTGAAGCTTTCTTT
J: TRBJ1-1
D: TRBD1
size: NA
V: TRBV7-8

CDR3: CASSPQLQGVNEKLFF
DNA: TGTGCCAGCTCGCCGCAACTCCAGGGCGTTAATGAAAAACTGTTTTTT
J: TRBJ1-4
D: NA
size: NA
V: TRBV18

CDR3: CASSFTGVGDLGELFF
DNA: TGTGCCAGCAGCTTTACAGGGGTAGGGGATCTCGGGGAGCTGTTTTTT
J: TRBJ2-2
D: TRBD1
size: NA
V: TRBV5-6

CDR3: CASSPRANEKLFF
DNA: TGTGCCAGCAGTCCCCGTGCAAATGAAAAACTGTTTTTT
J: TRBJ1-4
D: NA
size: NA
V: TRBV25-1

CDR3: CASSLAPSAGTVGNTIYF
DNA: TGCGCCAGCAGCTTGGCCCCCTCTGCCGGGACTGTGGGAAACACCATATATTTT
J: TRBJ1-3
D: NA
size: NA
V: TRBV5-1

CDR3: CSVVSMGIAGPGKTQYF
DNA: TGCAGCGTCGTTAGTATGGGAATAGCGGGGCCAGGAAAGACCCAGTACTTC
J: TRBJ2-5
D: TRBD2
size: once
V: TRBV29-1